This is a list of T cell receptor beta chains from one sample in a study of identifying expanded T cells in peripheral blood. Generated by immunoSEQ multiplex PCR, the TCRdb table keeps only in-frame clones and is missing some. The profile shows fewer than 110,000 clones, roughly 85% of them singletons. Sequencing was done on a sample of blood. The receptors were sampled from a person between 18 and 75 years old in good health. CDR3s include the opening cysteine and the closing phenylalanine or tryptophan. The order of the fields is J gene, V gene, CDR3 protein.

>TRBJ2-5|TRBV29-1
CSVPRLAGGLGSETQYF
>TRBJ2-7|TRBV5-6
CASSLEGRTYEGQYF
>TRBJ2-7|TRBV15
CATSRTGTGEARGSYEQYF
>TRBJ2-7|TRBV5-5
CASSLGDRTYEQYF
>TRBJ2-7|TRBV19
CASMGDTVGSYEQYF
>TRBJ2-7|TRBV7-9
CASSSRTGPSYEQYF
>TRBJ1-3|TRBV6-4
CASSDPTGSGNTIYF
>TRBJ1-2|TRBV4-3
CASSQDQGGHRYGYTF
>TRBJ1-1|TRBV2
CASSIGPLNTEAFF
>TRBJ1-2|TRBV20-1
CSVLGPYGYTF
>TRBJ2-5|TRBV25-1
CASSPPNPPQGKYF
>TRBJ1-4|TRBV5-1
CASSSGARTTNEKLFF
>TRBJ1-1|TRBV29-1
CSVEDPNMNTEAFF
>TRBJ1-1|TRBV4-2
CASSPADGRAEAFF
>TRBJ1-3|TRBV6-6
CASSYPGSSGNTIYF
>TRBJ2-7|TRBV7-2
CASSLAGTSYEQYF
>TRBJ2-1|TRBV9
CASGSKTGQFF
>TRBJ1-6|TRBV6-5
CASSYSGVSNSPLHF
>TRBJ1-4|TRBV6-1
CASSGVPNEKLFF
>TRBJ2-3|TRBV6-5
CASSYSRDYTDTQYF
>TRBJ2-7|TRBV25-1
CASYGHRGLSYEQYF
>TRBJ2-3|TRBV27
CASSLVTGAGADTQYF
>TRBJ2-5|TRBV7-2
CASSHSYGGRETQYF
>TRBJ2-1|TRBV5-1
CASSLDGQAYNEQFF
>TRBJ2-5|TRBV11-2
CASSWGDYPARETQYF
>TRBJ1-6|TRBV27
CASSPRGGKNSPLHF
>TRBJ1-6|TRBV5-1
CASSLGQSYNSPLHF
>TRBJ2-3|TRBV6-6
CASSLGGPEYF
>TRBJ1-1|TRBV30
CAWGGRESGPEAFF
>TRBJ1-2|TRBV28
CASSSGQRPPYGYTF
>TRBJ2-7|TRBV5-1
CASSLTVDTGEQYF
>TRBJ1-6|TRBV10-2
CASSEDNRDSPLHF
>TRBJ2-7|TRBV2
CASGLAENYEQYF
>TRBJ2-1|TRBV5-1
CASSRQEGSSYNEQFF
>TRBJ2-1|TRBV7-9
CASSSERGGLHNEQFF
>TRBJ2-7|TRBV4-2
CASSQDPGVAQYF
>TRBJ1-3|TRBV15
CATAGTTGNTIYF